The 4 T cell receptor beta chains listed next were all sequenced from one sample in a study of cytomegalovirus exposure and HLA in healthy donors. It was with 60 Vbeta and 13 Jbeta primers that the PCR ran. Assay used: immunoSEQ multiplex PCR; TCRdb lists only in-frame clones, some missing. The sample records 160,000 or so clones, approximately 80% being singletons. Specimen: PBMCs. The receptor source for this set is a woman in her thirties or forties in good health and CMV-seropositive.

The J gene is TRBJ2-1, the V gene TRBV6-1, with D perhaps matching TRBD1 (6 bases). V was pared by 5 bases and J by 10 bases, with 15 bases between. The CDR3 loop spans 13 amino acids. CDR1 MNHNS and CDR2 SASEGT come from the germline V gene. CDR3 residues: CASSLQGLGEQFF. The CDR3 coding sequence is TGTGCCAGCAGTCTCCAGGGGTTGGGCGAGCAGTTCTTC.

The chain is built from TRBV2 and TRBJ2-3; D is perhaps TRBD1 (5 bases). Looked up from germline, CDR1 is SNHLY and CDR2 is FYNNEI. This CDR3 is 19 amino acids long. Trimming took off 4 bases at V and 2 bases at J, with 25 bases between the two ends. This chain's CDR3 is CASSGTEIGAPADTDTQYF. Here the CDR3 DNA reads TGTGCCAGCAGTGGAACAGAGATAGGGGCACCGGCTGACACAGATACGCAGTATTTT.

The chain recombines TRBV7-3 with TRBJ2-1; the D gene is possibly TRBD1 (5 bases). Between the trimmed V and J ends, which lost 8 bases and 8 bases, there was a span of 16 bases. The CDR3 consists of 13 residues. The V gene's germline CDR1 is SGHTA and CDR2 FQGTGA. CDR3 DNA sequence: TGTGCCAGCGGGGCTAGTGTGGGTTATGAGCAGTTCTTC. Protein sequence: CASGASVGYEQFF.

This clone has only one observation. The chain couples TRBV7-9 to TRBJ2-1; TRBD2 is a possible D gene (7 bases). Germline CDR1 is SEHNR and CDR2 is FQNEAQ (reference sequence). Deletions cut 1 base from V and 2 bases from J, with 9 bases between. This CDR3 is built from 15 residues. As DNA, the CDR3 is TGTGCCAGCAGCTTAGAGGGGGGGCCCTACAATGAGCAGTTCTTC. Translating it yields CASSLEGGPYNEQFF.